The rows below give T cell receptor beta chains drawn from one sample of a study of early T cells in non-severe SARS-CoV-2 infection. MiXCR was run by TCRdb on the 5' RACE reads, yielding one entry per CDR3 protein. The data hold about 69,000 distinct CDR3 sequences, with approximately 13% observed a single time. Sequencing was carried out using whole blood. The receptors come from an adult who was a healthcare worker with PCR-confirmed SARS-CoV-2 infection or an uninfected control (not recorded which). CDR3s include the opening cysteine and the closing phenylalanine or tryptophan. The D gene is left open where the match is weak. Clone size, where shown, is once, few, many, or a class for clones that have expanded.

DNA	CDR3	D	V	size	J
TGTGCCAGCTCCCCGGGACAGGGTAAATACGAGCAGTACTTC	CASSPGQGKYEQYF	TRBD1	TRBV18	-	TRBJ2-7
TGCAGTGCTTCCCCGAGCGGGGGAGCGGGCTCCACAGATACGCAGTATTTT	CSASPSGGAGSTDTQYF	TRBD2	TRBV20-1	-	TRBJ2-3
TGTGCCAGCAGCTCCTACCTGCGGGGGCAAGAGACCCAGTACTTC	CASSSYLRGQETQYF	TRBD2	TRBV11-2	-	TRBJ2-5
TGTGCCTGGAGTCAAGGCGTTCGAGTGGACGAGCAGTACTTC	CAWSQGVRVDEQYF	-	TRBV30	few	TRBJ2-7
TGTGCCAGCAGCTTGGGGACAGGGATCTACGAGCAGTACTTC	CASSLGTGIYEQYF	TRBD1	TRBV7-9	-	TRBJ2-7
TGTGCCAGCAGCTTAGGGGGGACTGTTTCTGGAAACACCATATATTTT	CASSLGGTVSGNTIYF	-	TRBV7-2	many	TRBJ1-3
TGTGCCAGCAGCTCCGGACAGGCCGGGGAGCTGTTTTTT	CASSSGQAGELFF	TRBD1	TRBV7-3	-	TRBJ2-2
TGCAGCGTTGAATTAGGCAGGGGCACAGATACGCAGTATTTT	CSVELGRGTDTQYF	-	TRBV29-1	-	TRBJ2-3
TGTGTCAGTGAATTTGGCAGTCAAGAGACCCAGTACTTC	CVSEFGSQETQYF	-	TRBV25-1	few	TRBJ2-5
TGTGCCAGCTTTTCGACAGGGCAGAACTATGGCTACACCTTC	CASFSTGQNYGYTF	TRBD1	TRBV18	few	TRBJ1-2
TGTGCCAGCAGCTGGCCGAACACTGAAGCTTTCTTT	CASSWPNTEAFF	-	TRBV3-1	few	TRBJ1-1
TGTGCCAGCAGCCCACCCCGGGACACCTACGAGCAGTACTTC	CASSPPRDTYEQYF	-	TRBV6-2/TRBV6-3	many	TRBJ2-7
TGTGCCAGCAGGAGACTAGCGGGGACTACCACAGATACGCAGTATTTT	CASRRLAGTTTDTQYF	TRBD2	TRBV12-3/TRBV12-4	many	TRBJ2-3
TGTGCCAGCAAGCGGGGGGCGAGGGGTAGCAATCAGCCCCAGCATTTT	CASKRGARGSNQPQHF	-	TRBV28	few	TRBJ1-5
TGCGCCAGCAGCTTGGAGGGACAGCCTTACACCGGGGAGCTGTTTTTT	CASSLEGQPYTGELFF	TRBD1	TRBV5-1	few	TRBJ2-2
TGTGCCAGTAGTATAGTTGCGGGGACGAACACCGGGGAGCTGTTTTTT	CASSIVAGTNTGELFF	-	TRBV19	-	TRBJ2-2
TGTGCCAGCAGTGCGACAGGGCGCGAAGATTCACCCCTCCACTTT	CASSATGREDSPLHF	TRBD1	TRBV6-1	once	TRBJ1-6
TGTGCCAGCAGCAGCAGGGGGGGGCGGCAAGAGACCCAGTACTTC	CASSSRGGRQETQYF	-	TRBV11-1	few	TRBJ2-5